This T cell receptor beta chain emerged from a study of identifying expanded T cells in peripheral blood. As regards this clone: Its specificity is unknown.

Study observations and caveats: Over approximately two and four weeks, about 15 and 19 clones changed, versus roughly 1.2 between replicates. Two-week clone count variance significantly increased as total template count grew.

Using immunoSEQ multiplex PCR, the repertoire was profiled, and TCRdb retains in-frame clones only, with some absent. Of under 95,000 clones listed, about 91% are singletons. CDR1 is KGHSH, CDR2 LQKENI, per germline. This CDR3 contains 14 residues. V gave up 3 bases and J gave up 1 base, with 9 bases separating them. The specimen was blood. This rearrangement joins TRBV18 to TRBJ1-1, with D possibly matching TRBD1 (6 bases). The clonotype originates from a person aged 18 to 70 in good health. The CDR3 bases are TGTGCCAGCTCACCCGGACAGAAGAACACTGAAGCTTTCTTT. It is translated as CASSPGQKNTEAFF.